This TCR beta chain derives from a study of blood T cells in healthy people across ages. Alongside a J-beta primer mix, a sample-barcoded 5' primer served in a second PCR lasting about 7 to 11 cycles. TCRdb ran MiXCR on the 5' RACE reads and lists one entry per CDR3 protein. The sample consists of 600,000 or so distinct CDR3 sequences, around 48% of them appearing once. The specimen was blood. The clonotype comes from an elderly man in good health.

The CDR3 loop reads CASSQDHLNTEAFF. The DNA for the CDR3 is TGTGCCAGCAGCCAAGACCACCTCAACACTGAAGCTTTCTTT. The genes are TRBV3-1 and TRBJ1-1, with D hard to call. Trimming pared 0 bases from V and 2 bases from J, leaving 7 bases between. From germline, CDR1 is LGHDT and CDR2 YNNKEL (reference sequence). CDR3 length: 14 residues.